What follows are 7 T cell receptor beta chains derived from one specimen sequenced in a study of CD8 T cells in ankylosing spondylitis (dated by TCRdb to the late 2010s). The library was built by means of 5' RACE. The listed sequencing device is Illumina HiSeq 2500. Using fastp trimming at Q25 and MiXCR clonotype assembly, TCRdb reanalyzed the public sequencing data and kept in-frame beta chains. One record per CDR3 amino acid sequence lists the most common genes and DNA. Recorded for this sample are about 240,000 distinct CDR3 sequences; about 10% of them occurred a single time. Under 7% of the sample is held by the ten biggest clonotypes. The specimen sequenced was blood, either unsorted or a sorted T cell fraction (not recorded which). These receptors were taken from a male donor with ankylosing spondylitis or in good health (not recorded which).

This clonotype has a single count. The chain links TRBV9 to TRBJ1-2; 10 positions match TRBD1. V was pared by 3 bases and J by 8 bases, with 16 bases of the junction left unmatched. The germline CDR1 and CDR2 sequences are SGDLS and YYNGEE. The CDR3 is 17 amino acids. CDR3 protein: CASSDSKDRGRVGGYTF. CDR3 bases: TGTGCCAGCAGCGACTCAAAGGACAGGGGGAGAGTTGGCGGCTACACCTTC. Based on the CDR3 plus reference TRBV9 and TRBJ1-2, the full variable domain is DSGVTQTPKHLITATGQRVTLRCSPRSGDLSVYWYQQSLDQGLQFLIQYYNGEERAKGNILERFSAQQFPDLHSELNLSSLELGDSALYFCASSDSKDRGRVGGYTFGSGTRLTVV.

Ten or more counts support this clonotype. V and J are TRBV15 and TRBJ1-1; maybe TRBD1 (6 bases). Between the trimmed V and J ends, which lost 9 bases and 6 bases, there was a span of 17 bases. Germline lookup yields CDR1 LNHNV and CDR2 YYDKDF (reference sequence). This CDR3 is 13 amino acids long. CDR3 sequence reads: CATTTGYFAEAFF. For the CDR3, the DNA is TGTGCCACTACAACAGGGTATTTTGCTGAAGCTTTCTTT.

This clonotype was seen repeatedly, ten times or more. V usage is TRBV27 and J usage is TRBJ2-1; possibly TRBD2 for D (5 bases). The CDR3 is made up of 17 amino acids. The germline V gene encodes CDR1 MNHEY and CDR2 SMNVEV (reference sequence). The ends were cut back, 10 bases at V and 2 bases at J, with 24 bases in the middle. The CDR3 region is CATRAPRDRITYNEQFF. The CDR3 DNA reads as TGTGCCACGCGGGCGCCCAGAGACCGAATTACCTACAATGAGCAGTTCTTC.

At least ten counts were recorded for this clonotype. The chain combines TRBV20-1 with TRBJ2-7, with 9 bases identical to TRBD2. This CDR3 has 16 amino acids. CDR1 and CDR2 (germline): DFQATT, SNEGSKA (reference sequence). V shed 0 bases, J shed 4 bases, and the junction held 10 bases outside the gene matches. This chain's CDR3 is CSARDRYSGRNYEQYF. CDR3 in DNA: TGCAGTGCTAGAGATCGTTATAGCGGGAGAAATTACGAGCAGTACTTC.

The V gene is TRBV6-5, the J gene TRBJ2-4; 11 bases line up with TRBD2. Germline V CDR1 and CDR2: MNHEY, SVGAGI. V lost 5 bases to trimming and J lost 6 bases; unmatched junction nucleotides: 3. The CDR3 has 14 amino acids. For the CDR3, the DNA is TGTGCCAGCAGTCTCGGGACTAGCGGAAACATTCAGTACTTC. It translates to CASSLGTSGNIQYF.

This rearrangement joins TRBV28 to TRBJ1-1, with D possibly matching TRBD1 (6 bases). The germline gives CDR1 MDHEN, CDR2 SYDVKM. V was clipped by 2 bases and J by 0 bases, with 13 bases between them. This CDR3 is built from 16 residues. CDR3 nucleotides: TGTGCCAGCAGTTTAGGAAACAGGGAGATGAACACTGAAGCTTTCTTT. This translates into CASSLGNREMNTEAFF.

A few counts support this clonotype. The V and J genes are TRBV2 and TRBJ2-1, with TRBD2 matching 10 bases. The V segment lost 4 bases and the J segment 7 bases; nucleotides outside the gene matches: 10. CDR1 is SNHLY, CDR2 FYNNEI, per germline. This CDR3 is 16 amino acids long. CDR3 DNA sequence: TGTGCCAGCAGTGTCTCCAGCAAGCGGGGGGGGAATGAGCAGTTCTTC. Translated: CASSVSSKRGGNEQFF.